What follows describes a single T cell receptor (beta chain). Its antigen remains unidentified. The data are from a study of T cell clones after liver transplantation. Study information: As an antigen-independent comparator, third-party-reactive TCRbeta sequences came from pre-transplant mixed lymphocyte reactions. Study observations and caveats: Post-transplant, graft-donor-reactive CD4 TCRbeta sequences in blood dropped significantly in most of the 8 subjects. Small, mixed patient groups and varying post-transplant times limit these conclusions. Migration into the graft, not deletion, may explain lost graft donor-reactive T cells.

Only in-frame clones appear in the TCRdb table, and some are missing; sequencing was by immunoSEQ multiplex PCR. The table records some 59,000 clones, 71% of them present only once. Trimming left V 3 bases short and J 8 bases short, with 16 bases between. This CDR3 has 13 residues. Germline CDR1 and CDR2: GTSNPN and SVGIG (reference sequence). The sample consisted of CD4+ T cells from blood, taken before liver transplant. This TCR was sampled from a human donor who received a liver transplant. The rearrangement links TRBV30 to TRBJ1-2; no definite D call. The CDR3 region is CAWSPGGVRGYTF. The CDR3 DNA is TGTGCCTGGAGCCCCGGAGGAGTGAGAGGCTACACCTTC.